This is a list of T cell receptor beta chains from one sample in a study of early T cells in non-severe SARS-CoV-2 infection. MiXCR, applied by TCRdb to the 5' RACE reads, yields one record per CDR3 protein. This sample has fewer than 55,000 distinct CDR3 sequences, with 4% found just once. The source material was whole blood. These receptors came from an adult who was a healthcare worker with PCR-confirmed SARS-CoV-2 infection or an uninfected control (not recorded which). Both conserved end residues are part of each CDR3. A D gene is named only where the DNA matches it firmly. Clone sizes are given selectively: once, few, many, or a class where the clone is expanded.

J | size | V | D | CDR3 | DNA
TRBJ2-7 | many | TRBV7-8 | - | CASTPGGRRSEQYF | TGTGCCAGCACCCCGGGGGGCAGGCGTTCCGAGCAGTACTTC
TRBJ1-5 | many | TRBV12-5 | TRBD1 | CASTSRGTGYISGNQPQHF | TGTGCTAGCACTTCGAGAGGGACAGGCTATATTTCTGGCAATCAGCCCCAGCATTTT
TRBJ2-5 | few | TRBV20-1 | - | CSARDLRAGPIVRGTQYF | TGCAGTGCTAGAGACTTACGGGCGGGGCCTATCGTTAGGGGGACCCAGTACTTC
TRBJ1-1 | many | TRBV5-1 | - | CASSLGQRVKAFF | TGCGCCAGCAGCTTGGGACAGAGGGTTAAAGCTTTCTTT
TRBJ1-2 | many | TRBV18 | - | CASSPPAQRGGYTF | TGTGCCAGCTCACCACCCGCACAACGGGGTGGCTACACCTTC
TRBJ1-3 | - | TRBV6-1 | - | CASSEVLYGNTIYF | TGTGCCAGCAGTGAAGTCTTGTATGGAAACACCATATATTTT
TRBJ1-1 | many | TRBV29-1 | - | CSVDSPENTEAFF | TGCAGCGTTGATTCTCCCGAGAACACTGAAGCTTTCTTT
TRBJ2-3 | many | TRBV5-1 | TRBD2 | CASSPSGDTQYF | TGCGCCAGCAGCCCTAGCGGGGATACGCAGTATTTT
TRBJ1-4 | many | TRBV6-5 | - | CASSYVGLANEKLFF | TGTGCCAGCAGTTACGTGGGCTTAGCTAATGAAAAACTGTTTTTT
TRBJ2-1 | few | TRBV20-1 | TRBD2 | CSARVGGRAYNEQFF | TGCAGTGCTAGAGTAGGCGGGAGGGCCTACAATGAGCAGTTCTTC
TRBJ1-1 | - | TRBV7-2 | - | CASSRQTGNTEAFF | TGTGCCAGCAGCCGACAGACAGGGAACACTGAAGCTTTCTTT
TRBJ1-4 | many | TRBV5-4 | - | CASCRGSNEKLFF | TGTGCCAGCTGCCGGGGGAGTAATGAAAAACTGTTTTTT
TRBJ2-1 | many | TRBV5-1 | TRBD2 | CASSLVNAGGTEQFF | TGCGCCAGCAGCTTGGTCAACGCGGGAGGCACTGAGCAGTTCTTC
TRBJ1-6 | many | TRBV30 | - | CAWSAIDRSPGALHF | TGTGCCTGGAGTGCCATAGACCGATCCCCGGGGGCCCTCCACTTT
TRBJ1-4 | many | TRBV2 | TRBD1 | CASSSRQGKNEKLFF | TGTGCCAGCAGTTCTCGACAGGGGAAGAATGAAAAACTGTTTTTT
TRBJ1-2 | many | TRBV19 | TRBD1 | CASSYDRGHGYTF | TGTGCCAGTAGTTACGACAGGGGGCATGGCTACACCTTC
TRBJ2-7 | few | TRBV7-9 | - | CASSFPGSNYEQYF | TGTGCCAGCAGCTTCCCCGGGAGTAACTACGAGCAGTACTTC
TRBJ2-7 | many | TRBV3-1 | TRBD1 | CASSLGQGAREQYF | TGTGCCAGCAGTCTGGGACAGGGGGCGCGGGAGCAGTACTTC
TRBJ2-1 | many | TRBV13 | - | CASSLGNEQFF | TGTGCCAGCAGCTTGGGGAATGAGCAGTTCTTC
TRBJ1-2 | few | TRBV6-5 | - | CASRRDGHYGYTF | TGTGCCAGCAGACGGGACGGTCATTATGGCTACACCTTC
TRBJ2-3 | many | TRBV27 | TRBD2 | CASSYRSSGGGRTQYF | TGTGCCAGCAGTTACAGATCTAGCGGGGGAGGTCGAACGCAGTATTTT
TRBJ2-1 | few | TRBV7-9 | - | CASSLGVNEQFF | TGTGCCAGCAGCTTAGGGGTAAATGAGCAGTTCTTC
TRBJ2-1 | - | TRBV7-6 | TRBD1 | CASSLDRGPYEQFF | TGTGCCAGCAGCTTAGACAGGGGGCCCTATGAGCAGTTCTTC
TRBJ1-1 | few | TRBV6-2/TRBV6-3 | - | CASRGISRMNTEAFF | TGTGCCAGCAGGGGGATTAGCCGAATGAACACTGAAGCTTTCTTT
TRBJ2-1 | many | TRBV9 | TRBD2 | CASSVAASGRASTYNEQFF | TGTGCCAGCAGCGTAGCGGCTAGCGGGAGGGCCTCGACCTACAATGAGCAGTTCTTC
TRBJ1-4 | many | TRBV19 | TRBD1 | CASRTSGGAYEKLFF | TGTGCCAGTAGAACTTCAGGGGGCGCCTATGAAAAACTGTTTTTT